This T cell receptor (beta chain) came from a study of long-term antiretroviral therapy in people with HIV. Findings and limits, study-wide: Diversity remained lower than transplant donor controls, even though it increased after ART.

Remarks on this clone: The antigen is unknown.

Donors each had at least one pre-ART PBMC sample and at least two post-ART ones. Participants living with HIV all received treatment in the United States. The cryopreserved samples used held roughly 0.95-10 million PBMC prior to extraction of DNA. Germline loops: CDR1 MDHEN, CDR2 SYDVKM. V lost 3 bases to trimming and J lost 3 bases, with 9 bases between them. This CDR3 has 14 amino acids. At the survey level, the v3.0 immunoSEQ assay was run. Some clones are missing from TCRdb's copy, which holds only in-frame ones; the method was immunoSEQ multiplex PCR. Of 25,000 to 35,000 clones listed, approximately 88% were seen once; the top ten hold roughly 9.8%.

The rearrangement joins TRBV28 to TRBJ1-5; D perhaps matches TRBD1 (5 bases). Sample: unsorted PBMCs, taken 2.7 to 2.9 years after starting antiretroviral therapy. This sequence was found in a man aged 25 to 40 with HIV. The CDR3 nucleotides read TGTGCCAGCAGTTTTGGGGGGGACAATCAGCCCCAGCATTTT. Amino acid sequence: CASSFGGDNQPQHF. Drawing the rest from reference TRBV28 and TRBJ1-5, the complete variable domain is DVKVTQSSRYLVKRTGEKVFLECVQDMDHENMFWYRQDPGLGLRLIYFSYDVKMKEKGDIPEGYSVSREKKERFSLILESASTNQTSMYLCASSFGGDNQPQHFGDGTRLSIL.